This section outlines one TCR beta chain sequence together with its context. The entry originates in a study of blood T cell repertoires in COVID-19. Profiled with immunoSEQ multiplex PCR; TCRdb holds only in-frame clones, not every one. Of 130,000 to 150,000 clones listed, roughly 90% are singletons. CDR3 length: 15 amino acids. The germline V gene encodes CDR1 SGHKS and CDR2 YYEKEE (reference sequence). V was pared by 0 bases and J by 7 bases, with 6 bases of the junction left unmatched. The rearrangement joins TRBV5-5 to TRBJ2-1; TRBD1 matches at 8 bases. The sequencing sample was made of peripheral blood. This clonotype was sampled from a human donor in a cohort sampled during active COVID-19. Written as DNA, the CDR3 is TGTGCCAGCAGCTTGGACGCAGGGGGCTGGAATGAGCAGTTCTTC. Amino acids: CASSLDAGGWNEQFF. The full variable domain, rest sourced from reference TRBV5-5 and TRBJ2-1, is DAGVTQSPTHLIKTRGQQVTLRCSPISGHKSVSWYQQVLGQGPQFIFQYYEKEERGRGNFPDRFSARQFPNYSSELNVNALLLGDSALYLCASSLDAGGWNEQFFGPGTRLTVL.